The 26 T cell receptor beta chains below all came from one sample that was sequenced in a study of kidney transplant recipient with SARS-CoV-2 infection. MiXCR was run by TCRdb on the reads, yielding one entry per CDR3 protein. The sample has fewer than 250,000 distinct CDR3 sequences, 25% to 35% seen once; the top ten hold roughly 7.3%. The sample consisted of a blood sample, taken at baseline and around day 110 from a kidney transplant recipient. Receptors originate from a young adult male patient who had COVID-19 and was a kidney transplant recipient. Some of these T cells may belong to the graft donor.

With regard to this clonotype: The junction shows a germline mismatch at one end, possibly a read error. This rearrangement joins TRBV6-1 to TRBJ1-2; D not certain. In germline, CDR1 is MNHNS, CDR2 SASEGT. The CDR3 is 17 residues long. The CDR3 spells CAGSEAHSMRKTYGYTF. The CDR3 DNA is TGTGCCGGCAGTGAGGCGCACTCTATGCGAAAGACCTATGGCTACACCTTC.

This clonotype was seen at least ten times. The DNA for the CDR3 is TGTGCCAGCAGCCAGGGGACAGGGCGAGCGGCCGGGGAGCTGTTTTTT. Its protein product is CASSQGTGRAAGELFF. The chain is built from TRBV7-3 and TRBJ2-2; 9 bases line up with TRBD1. V trimming: 5 bases; J trimming: 6 bases; junction bases outside the gene matches: 10. CDR1 SGHTA and CDR2 FQGTGA come from the germline V gene. This CDR3 is built from 16 residues.

This clonotype came up many times. The rearrangement uses TRBV23-1 and TRBJ1-2; no clear D gene. TRBV23-1 is recorded as an ORF, its role being uncertain. With 4 bases removed from V and 4 bases from J, the gap between germline ends came to 22 bases. The CDR3 totals 17 residues. This CDR3 reads CASSRPRLRRKTYGYTF. CDR3 coding DNA: TGCGCCAGCAGTCGGCCTCGGCTACGCAGAAAGACCTATGGCTACACCTTC.

This clonotype was detected many times. This chain links TRBV21-1 with TRBJ2-7; the D call in the table, TRBD1, was not verified against the DNA. TRBV21-1 counts as a pseudogene. This CDR3 comprises 14 residues. CDR3 region: CASTILQGSYEQYF. The CDR3 DNA reads TGTGCCAGCACCATTCTCCAGGGGTCCTACGAGCAGTACTTC.

This clonotype was observed at least ten times. The chain is built from TRBV10-2 and TRBJ1-2, with D unresolved. The germline V gene encodes CDR1 WSHSY and CDR2 SAAADI. V lost 5 bases to trimming and J lost 4 bases, with 23 bases between them. The length of the CDR3 is 17 residues. The CDR3 nucleotides are TGCGCCAGCAGTACGTTCAACACTTCTAGAAAGACCTATGGCTACACCTTC. This gives the protein CASSTFNTSRKTYGYTF.

Points on this clonotype: A single base separates this from a much larger clone, so it may be a read error. The CDR3 sequence: CASSDQGASGYTF. For the CDR3, the DNA is TGTGCCAGCAGTGACCAGGGGGCGAGTGGCTACACCTTC. The V and J genes are TRBV6-4 and TRBJ1-2; 8 positions agree with TRBD1. The trim removed 2 bases at V and 7 bases at J, leaving 3 bases unmatched. Germline CDR1 and CDR2: MRHNA and SNTAGT. CDR3 length: 13 amino acids.

This clonotype was seen at least ten times. V and J are TRBV4-3 and TRBJ1-2; D remains ambiguous. The CDR3 is made up of 17 amino acids. The germline V gene has CDR1 LGHNA and CDR2 YSLEER. The ends were cut back, 5 bases at V and 4 bases at J, with 23 bases in the middle. CDR3 bases: TGCGCCAGCAGCTGTTATAAAGGACGTCGAAAGACCTATGGCTACACCTTC. The encoded protein is CASSCYKGRRKTYGYTF.

This clonotype was seen many times. The chain employs TRBV18 and TRBJ2-7, with 7 positions matching TRBD1. The CDR3 runs to 15 residues. The V gene's germline CDR1 is KGHSH and CDR2 LQKENI. After removal of 6 bases from V and 2 bases from J, the junction contained 10 bases not matched to a gene. This CDR3 reads CASSQVQGFPYEQYF. The CDR3 DNA sequence: TGTGCCAGCTCGCAAGTACAGGGGTTCCCCTACGAGCAGTACTTC.

This clonotype was detected ten times or more. The chain links TRBV15 to TRBJ1-5; possible D gene TRBD1, 5 bases. Germline assignment: CDR1 LNHNV and CDR2 YYDKDF (reference sequence). Trimming stripped 5 bases from V and 3 bases from J, with 20 bases between. This CDR3 has 17 amino acids. CDR3: CATSSRDSYPLNQPQHF. The CDR3 region has the DNA TGTGCCACCAGCTCGCGGGACTCTTACCCCCTCAATCAGCCCCAGCATTTT.

This clonotype was recorded at least ten times. This chain connects TRBV24-1 to TRBJ2-3; a weak D match, TRBD1 (6 bases). Trimming removed 6 bases at V and 1 base at J, with 16 bases between. The germline CDR1 and CDR2 sequences are KGHDR and SFDVKD. The CDR3 sequence is 16 residues long. The CDR3, as DNA: TGTGCCACCAGTACGGTACAGGGTTTAGGCACAGATACGCAGTATTTT. It codes for CATSTVQGLGTDTQYF.

This clonotype appeared many times. The chain employs TRBV7-9 and TRBJ1-2; perhaps TRBD1 as D (6 bases). The CDR3 consists of 16 residues. Trimming took off 1 base at V and 9 bases at J, with 21 bases between the two ends. Germline V gene sequence: CDR1 SEHNR, CDR2 FQNEAQ (reference sequence). CDR3 in amino acids: CASSLVGGATLYSYTF. CDR3 coding DNA: TGTGCCAGCAGCTTAGTTGGGGGGGCCACCCTGTACAGCTACACCTTC.

V gene TRBV15 combines with J gene TRBJ2-1; 7 nucleotides match TRBD1. This CDR3 is 13 amino acids long. V lost 5 bases, J lost 7 bases, and 5 bases stayed unmatched. CDR1 is LNHNV, CDR2 YYDKDF, per germline (reference sequence). The CDR3 is CATSEGAGNEQFF. The CDR3 DNA sequence: TGTGCCACCAGCGAGGGGGCCGGTAATGAGCAGTTCTTC.

As regards this clonotype: Germline is not matched at one junction end, which may reflect a read error. The chain couples TRBV5-1 to TRBJ2-1; either TRBD1 or TRBD2 may fit D (5 bases each). Per germline, CDR1 SGHRS and CDR2 YFSETQ. CDR3 length: 16 residues. Written as DNA, the CDR3 is TGCGCCAGCAGCCCCGGGGCAACCCGCTCCTACAGTGAGCAGTTCTTC. Translating it yields CASSPGATRSYSEQFF.

Details on this clonotype: A much more abundant neighbour one base away suggests this may be a read error. This rearrangement joins TRBV10-1 to TRBJ1-1; D gene ambiguous. Germline CDR1 is WNHNN and CDR2 is SYGVQD (reference sequence). There are 13 residues in the CDR3. The CDR3: CAGSESMRTEAFF. CDR3 DNA sequence: TGCGCCGGCAGTGAGTCTATGCGGACTGAAGCTTTCTTT.

This clonotype was recorded at least ten times. V gene TRBV4-3 combines with J gene TRBJ1-2; unclear D gene. V was clipped by 5 bases and J by 4 bases, with 23 bases between them. The V gene's germline CDR1 is LGHNA and CDR2 YSLEER. The CDR3 has 17 residues. CDR3 nucleotide sequence: TGCGCCAGCAGCTCGAACATAGGACGTCGAAAGACCTATGGCTACACCTTC. This translates into CASSSNIGRRKTYGYTF.

About this clonotype itself: This is likely an artifact of a read error, given a far larger clone one base away. V is TRBV29-1 and J is TRBJ2-3, with D unclear. The DNA end is more similar to TRBJ2-1, so the J call may be wrong. The CDR3 loop spans 14 amino acids. Germline V gene lookup returns CDR1 SQVTM and CDR2 ANQGSEA. Here the CDR3 DNA reads TGCAGCGTTGAAGGAATTAGTAATATCAACGAGCAGTTCTTC. Translating it yields CSVEGISNINEQFF.

This clonotype was observed many times. This sequence joins TRBV11-2 and TRBJ2-7, with D possibly being TRBD1 or TRBD2 (5 bases each). CDR1 is SGHAT, CDR2 FQNNGV, per germline. This CDR3 comprises 16 residues. V was pared by 4 bases and J by 6 bases, with 22 bases between. CDR3 DNA sequence: TGTGCCAGCAGCTCAGGGCCCTCCCGGGGCATAGGCGAGCAGTACTTC. This gives the protein CASSSGPSRGIGEQYF.

This clonotype was found many times. The chain recombines TRBV3-2 with TRBJ2-7; the D call in the table, TRBD1, was not verified against the DNA. TRBV3-2 is a documented pseudogene. CDR3 size: 14 residues. CDR3 sequence (DNA): TGTGCCAGCAGTCCGACAGAATTTTCCTACGAGCAGTACTTC. Translation: CASSPTEFSYEQYF.

Comment on this clonotype: This may be a read error, as it is one base from a much larger clone. V and J are TRBV6-6 and TRBJ1-6; unclear D gene. CDR3 size: 12 residues. Per germline, CDR1 MNHNY and CDR2 SVGAGI (reference sequence). This chain's CDR3 is CASRQNNSPLRF. CDR3 nucleotides: TGTGCCAGCAGACAGAATAATTCACCCCTCCGCTTT.

At least ten counts were recorded for this clonotype. J is TRBJ2-7 and V is TRBV7-9, with 11 bases that match TRBD2. The CDR3 has 16 residues. The germline CDR1 and CDR2 sequences are SEHNR and FQNEAQ (reference sequence). The V segment lost 4 bases and the J segment 7 bases; nucleotides outside the gene matches: 12. The CDR3 here is CASSSRGTSGTREQYF. The CDR3 DNA reads as TGTGCCAGCAGCTCTCGTGGGACTAGCGGAACAAGGGAGCAGTACTTC.

This clonotype was seen a handful of times. V and J are TRBV20-1 and TRBJ1-2; no clear D gene. The length of the CDR3 is 16 residues. V gave up 5 bases and J gave up 4 bases, with 23 bases separating them. The V gene's germline CDR1 is DFQATT and CDR2 SNEGSKA (reference sequence). CDR3 sequence reads: CSACTLLFRKTYGYTF. For the CDR3, the DNA is TGCAGTGCTTGTACATTGCTGTTTCGAAAGACCTATGGCTACACCTTC.

With regard to this clonotype: A read error is possible here, since a much larger clone lies one base away. The rearrangement uses TRBV27 and TRBJ1-3; D not resolved. The CDR3 covers 19 residues. Germline V gene lookup returns CDR1 MNHEY and CDR2 SMNVEV (reference sequence). V shed 1 base and J shed 0 bases, with 19 bases lying between them. This CDR3 is CASSLLGSGVSVSGNTIYF. The DNA of the CDR3 is TGTGCCAGCAGTTTATTAGGCAGTGGAGTCTCTGTCTCTGGAAACACCATATATTTT.

There are many counts of this clonotype. This rearrangement joins TRBV10-1 to TRBJ2-5; TRBD2 matches 7 bases. Germline trimming cut 4 bases from V and 5 bases from J; bases unmatched to any gene: 10. Germline values: CDR1 WNHNN, CDR2 SYGVQD (reference sequence). The CDR3 sequence is 15 residues long. In DNA, the CDR3 is TGCGCCAGCAGTGGCTCGGTCGGGGGGTGGGAGACCCAGTACTTC. As protein: CASSGSVGGWETQYF.

This clonotype occurred many times. This chain links TRBV30 with TRBJ1-3; TRBD1 is a possible D gene (5 bases). The CDR3 covers 14 residues. Germline CDR1 and CDR2: GTSNPN and SVGIG (reference sequence). Trimming shortened V by 4 bases and J by 4 bases, and 14 bases separated the two germline ends. For the CDR3, the DNA is TGTGCCTGGAAGCAGGACACCCAGGGAAACACCATATATTTT. As protein: CAWKQDTQGNTIYF.

This clonotype was recorded at least ten times. This chain links TRBV4-3 with TRBJ1-3; D not certain. The V gene lost 4 bases and the J gene lost 2 bases, with 12 bases spanning the gap. The CDR3 contains 15 residues. The germline CDR1 and CDR2 sequences are LGHNA and YSLEER. The CDR3 protein is CASSRGRGPGNTIYF. CDR3 bases: TGCGCCAGCAGCCGAGGCCGAGGTCCTGGAAACACCATATATTTT.

This clonotype was detected many times. The V gene is TRBV19, the J gene TRBJ1-1, with no clear D. The CDR3 length is 13 residues. Germline lookup yields CDR1 LNHDA and CDR2 SQIVND (reference sequence). V dropped 1 base and J dropped 4 bases, with 7 bases sitting between them. As DNA, the CDR3 is TGTGCCAGTAGTATAGGTGTACTCACTGAAGCTTTCTTT. The encoded protein is CASSIGVLTEAFF.